One and the same sample provided the 32 T cell receptor beta chains below, sequenced in a study of CD8+ T cells in alopecia areata. Following RNA extraction, reverse transcription yielded cDNA that acted as the sequencing template. This table comes from immunoSEQ multiplex PCR, and its TCRdb copy is limited to in-frame clones, with some not included. The sample includes 100,000 to 120,000 clones, around 59% of them seen just once. The specimen sequenced was CD8+ T cells sorted from blood. The receptors originated from a human donor in good health.

CDR3 sequence (DNA): TGCGCCAGCAGAACCCGCGCCGGGGCGAATTTGAAAGATACGCAGTATTTT. This translates into CASRTRAGANLKDTQYF. J is TRBJ2-3 and V is TRBV5-1; D may be TRBD1 or TRBD2 (5 bases each). Per germline, CDR1 SGHRS and CDR2 YFSETQ. Trimming removed 5 bases from V and 5 bases from J, with 24 bases in between. The CDR3 is made up of 17 amino acids. Full variable domain (missing parts from reference TRBV5-1 and TRBJ2-3): KAGVTQTPRYLIKTRGQQVTLSCSPISGHRSVSWYQQTPGQGLQFLFEYFSETQRNKGNFPGRFSGRQFSNSRSEMNVSTLELGDSALYLCASRTRAGANLKDTQYFGPGTRLTVL.

This clone appeared a few times. This rearrangement joins TRBV2 to TRBJ2-3, with TRBD1 identical over 7 bases. The CDR3 totals 16 residues. Germline-derived CDR1 and CDR2 are SNHLY and FYNNEI. J lost 2 bases, V lost 3 bases, and 8 bases had no gene match. The CDR3 protein is CASSDFTGAYTDTQYF. The CDR3 bases are TGTGCCAGCAGTGATTTCACAGGGGCCTACACAGATACGCAGTATTTT.

The genes are TRBV11-2 and TRBJ1-1; D unclear. This CDR3 region has 14 residues. Germline values: CDR1 SGHAT, CDR2 FQNNGV. Trimming stripped 4 bases from V and 0 bases from J, with 9 bases between. The CDR3 bases are TGTGCCAGCAGCTCCTGGGAGATGAACACTGAAGCTTTCTTT. It encodes CASSSWEMNTEAFF.

V is TRBV5-6 and J is TRBJ1-6; D remains unclear. The CDR3 runs 16 residues. Germline loops: CDR1 SGHDT, CDR2 YYEEEE. V shed 3 bases and J shed 4 bases, with 14 bases lying between them. The CDR3 DNA follows: TGTGCCAGCAGCTCGCAGACCAGGTGGTATAATTCACCCCTCCACTTT. This gives the protein CASSSQTRWYNSPLHF.

V usage is TRBV4-2 and J usage is TRBJ1-1; 8 bases map to TRBD1. CDR1 and CDR2 from the germline V gene are LGHNA and YNFKEQ. The CDR3 is 16 amino acids. With 3 bases clipped from V and 0 bases from J, the junction kept 6 bases outside the gene matches. The CDR3 nucleotides are TGTGCCAGCAGCCATCTTCGGACAGGGCTGAACACTGAAGCTTTCTTT. Residues: CASSHLRTGLNTEAFF.

V is TRBV15 and J is TRBJ2-6; tentatively, D is TRBD1 (5 bases). The V end lost 2 bases, the J end lost 0 bases, and 8 bases lay between the germline ends. CDR1 is LNHNV, CDR2 YYDKDF, per germline (reference sequence). This CDR3 is built from 16 residues. The DNA for the CDR3 is TGTGCCACCAGCAGAACCCAGGGCTCTGGGGCCAACGTCCTGACTTTC. This encodes CATSRTQGSGANVLTF.

V usage is TRBV30 and J usage is TRBJ1-1; no reliable D call. The CDR3 loop spans 12 amino acids. The V end lost 1 base, the J end lost 6 bases, and 9 bases lay between the germline ends. Germline assignment: CDR1 GTSNPN and CDR2 SVGIG (reference sequence). For the CDR3, the DNA is TGTGCCTGGAGTGGTGTGGACCCTGAAGCTTTCTTT. Translating gives CAWSGVDPEAFF.

The V gene is TRBV15, the J gene TRBJ2-7; 8 bases are shared with TRBD1. The CDR3 extends over 15 amino acids. The germline V gene encodes CDR1 LNHNV and CDR2 YYDKDF (reference sequence). J lost 2 bases, V lost 2 bases, and 5 bases had no gene match. DNA of the CDR3: TGTGCCACCAGCAGATCTCGGACAGGGACCTACGAGCAGTACTTC. It is translated as CATSRSRTGTYEQYF. Filled out from reference TRBV15 and TRBJ2-7, the complete variable domain reads DAMVIQNPRYQVTQFGKPVTLSCSQTLNHNVMYWYQQKSSQAPKLLFHYYDKDFNNEADTPDNFQSRRPNTSFCFLDIRSPGLGDTAMYLCATSRSRTGTYEQYFGPGTRLTVT.

This chain uses TRBV27 with TRBJ2-7; 7 positions match TRBD2. V trimming: 5 bases; J trimming: 6 bases; junction bases outside the gene matches: 10. The CDR3 runs to 14 residues. Germline CDR1 and CDR2: MNHEY and SMNVEV (reference sequence). The CDR3 DNA is TGTGCCAGCAGTCCCTCTGGGGGGGAGGTCGAGCAGTACTTC. This translates into CASSPSGGEVEQYF.

The chain links TRBV7-6 to TRBJ2-5; D is unclear. The germline V and J ends were trimmed by 1 base and 3 bases, with 6 bases remaining between them. CDR1 and CDR2 (germline): SGHVS, FNYEAQ. The CDR3 length is 13 residues. CDR3 DNA sequence: TGTGCCAGCAGCTTAGAGGCAGAAGAGACCCAGTACTTC. Its protein product is CASSLEAEETQYF.

The chain links TRBV28 to TRBJ2-2; D remains unclear. The CDR3 contains 14 residues. From germline, CDR1 is MDHEN and CDR2 SYDVKM. Trimming took off 4 bases at V and 4 bases at J, with 10 bases between the two ends. Here the CDR3 reads CASSSPDATGELFF. In nucleotides, the CDR3 is TGTGCCAGCAGTTCTCCGGACGCCACCGGGGAGCTGTTTTTT.

V and J are TRBV7-9 and TRBJ2-5; no definite D call. This CDR3 comprises 12 residues. V lost 2 bases to trimming and J lost 7 bases, with 8 bases between them. Germline lookup yields CDR1 SEHNR and CDR2 FQNEAQ (reference sequence). The CDR3 spells CASSLFVATQYF. The CDR3 region has the DNA TGTGCCAGCAGCTTATTCGTGGCGACCCAGTACTTC. Variable domain in full (rest from reference TRBV7-9 and TRBJ2-5): DTGVSQNPRHKITKRGQNVTFRCDPISEHNRLYWYRQTLGQGPEFLTYFQNEAQLEKSRLLSDRFSAERPKGSFSTLEIQRTEQGDSAMYLCASSLFVATQYFGPGTRLLVL.

This rearrangement joins TRBV2 to TRBJ2-5; 12 bases agree with TRBD2. Germline assignment: CDR1 SNHLY and CDR2 FYNNEI. This CDR3 spans 15 amino acids. Trimming cost V 7 bases and J 2 bases; bases outside gene matches: 5. This CDR3 is CASNGLAGRQETQYF. In DNA, the CDR3 is TGTGCCAGCAATGGACTAGCGGGGCGTCAAGAGACCCAGTACTTC.

The chain uses TRBV29-1 and TRBJ2-3; D uncertain. The CDR3 runs 14 residues. The germline V gene encodes CDR1 SQVTM and CDR2 ANQGSEA. The ends were cut back, 3 bases at V and 7 bases at J, with 17 bases in the middle. The CDR3 here is CSVDIDKYENTQYF. Here the CDR3 DNA reads TGCAGCGTTGATATCGACAAATACGAAAATACGCAGTATTTT.

This chain joins TRBV28 and TRBJ2-1; D not resolved. V lost 5 bases to trimming and J lost 0 bases, with 20 bases between them. In germline, CDR1 is MDHEN, CDR2 SYDVKM. CDR3 size: 18 residues. The CDR3 nucleotides are TGTGCCAGCAGTACCTTCCAACGCCCACCGAGCTCCTACAATGAGCAGTTCTTC. It translates to CASSTFQRPPSSYNEQFF.

This clone appeared a few times. This rearrangement joins TRBV23-1 to TRBJ2-7; TRBD1 might be the D (6 bases). TRBV23-1 is an open reading frame whose function is uncertain. The V end lost 0 bases, the J end lost 0 bases, and 18 bases lay between the germline ends. The CDR3 runs to 18 residues. CDR3 in DNA: TGCGCCAGCAGTCAATCCCCCCCCAGACAGGCCGACTCCTACGAGCAGTACTTC. It specifies CASSQSPPRQADSYEQYF.

The gene calls are TRBV23-1 and TRBJ2-1; a weak D match, TRBD1 (6 bases). Being an ORF, TRBV23-1 has a function that is uncertain. The CDR3 spans 18 residues. Between the trimmed V and J ends, which lost 2 bases and 6 bases, there was a span of 23 bases. DNA of the CDR3: TGCGCCAGCAGTCAACTACGGCTCAGGGGACGAGGGGGCAATGAGCAGTTCTTC. Translation: CASSQLRLRGRGGNEQFF.

This clone showed up many times. The rearrangement joins TRBV6-5 to TRBJ2-7, with D hard to call. This CDR3 has 13 residues. The germline gives CDR1 MNHEY, CDR2 SVGAGI. The germline V and J ends were trimmed by 5 bases and 3 bases, with 11 bases remaining between them. In nucleotides, the CDR3 is TGTGCCAGCAGTGTAGACATTATCTACGAGCAGTACTTC. Amino acids: CASSVDIIYEQYF.

The J gene is TRBJ2-7, the V gene TRBV28; D is uncertain. Trimming shortened V by 3 bases and J by 2 bases, and 11 bases separated the two germline ends. The CDR3 runs to 14 residues. Germline loops: CDR1 MDHEN, CDR2 SYDVKM. Here the CDR3 reads CASSLVQITYEQYF. The DNA for the CDR3 is TGTGCCAGCAGTTTGGTACAGATAACCTACGAGCAGTACTTC.

The J gene is TRBJ1-1, the V gene TRBV7-6, with TRBD1 matching over 10 bases. From germline, CDR1 is SGHVS and CDR2 FNYEAQ. J lost 11 bases, V lost 5 bases, and 11 bases had no gene match. The CDR3 is 14 amino acids. CDR3 coding DNA: TGTGCCAGCAGCCTAAACCCGGGACAGGGGACCGCTTTCTTT. Translation: CASSLNPGQGTAFF. Looking up the rest from reference TRBV7-6 and TRBJ1-1 gives the full variable domain: GAGVSQSPRYKVTKRGQDVALRCDPISGHVSLYWYRQALGQGPEFLTYFNYEAQQDKSGLPNDRFSAERPEGSISTLTIQRTEQRDSAMYRCASSLNPGQGTAFFGQGTRLTVV.

The V call is TRBV7-8, the J call TRBJ2-2; 10 nucleotides align to TRBD2. Losses at the gene ends were 4 bases for V and 13 bases for J; bases not matched to a gene: 9. Germline loops: CDR1 SGHVS, CDR2 FQNEAQ. CDR3 length: 14 residues. The DNA for the CDR3 is TGTGCCAGCAGCTCCGGACTAGCGGCGGTCGGGCTGTTTTTT. Translation: CASSSGLAAVGLFF.

This clone was counted once. The chain uses TRBV5-6 and TRBJ1-2; D gene uncertain. The CDR3 contains 12 residues. Trimming took off 5 bases at V and 6 bases at J, with 11 bases between the two ends. Germline V gene data show CDR1 as SGHDT and CDR2 as YYEEEE. The CDR3 nucleotides read TGTGCCAGCAGTTTAGATCGGCATGGCTACACCTTC. Protein sequence: CASSLDRHGYTF.

The rearrangement uses TRBV14 and TRBJ2-7; D remains ambiguous. The germline CDR1 and CDR2 sequences are SGHDN and FVKESK. V was pared by 1 base and J by 3 bases, with 10 bases between. This CDR3 contains 14 residues. The CDR3 DNA follows: TGTGCCAGCAGCCAAGGGGTGGGTTTCTACGAGCAGTACTTC. Protein sequence: CASSQGVGFYEQYF.

The chain couples TRBV7-9 to TRBJ2-7, with unresolved D. Germline CDR1 SEHNR, CDR2 FQNEAQ (reference sequence). This CDR3 is 13 amino acids long. The V gene lost 3 bases and the J gene lost 1 base, with 7 bases spanning the gap. The CDR3 here is CASSLTQSYEQYF. The CDR3 bases are TGTGCCAGCAGCTTGACACAATCCTACGAGCAGTACTTC.

This chain uses TRBV7-2 with TRBJ1-1, with 9 bases aligning to TRBD1. J lost 8 bases, V lost 6 bases, and 7 bases had no gene match. The CDR3 has 13 residues. Germline values: CDR1 SGHTA, CDR2 FQGNSA. The CDR3 DNA follows: TGTGCCAGCAGTTACACAGGGGGCGCGGAAGCTTTCTTT. Translation gives CASSYTGGAEAFF. Looking up the rest from reference TRBV7-2 and TRBJ1-1 gives the full variable domain: GAGVSQSPSNKVTEKGKDVELRCDPISGHTALYWYRQSLGQGLEFLIYFQGNSAPDKSGLPSDRFSAERTGGSVSTLTIQRTQQEDSAVYLCASSYTGGAEAFFGQGTRLTVV.

The chain is built from TRBV5-1 and TRBJ1-5, with D possibly being TRBD1 (5 bases). CDR3 size: 14 residues. With 4 bases removed from V and 6 bases from J, the gap between germline ends came to 14 bases. The germline V gene has CDR1 SGHRS and CDR2 YFSETQ. CDR3 region: CASSATVDGQPQHF. CDR3 in DNA: TGCGCCAGCAGCGCGACAGTCGATGGTCAGCCCCAGCATTTT.

The rearrangement links TRBV4-1 to TRBJ2-3, with 7 bases matching TRBD2. Germline V gives CDR1 MGHRA, CDR2 YSYEKL. V shed 1 base and J 1 base; nucleotides not matched to a gene: 5. There are 16 residues in the CDR3. The CDR3 DNA sequence: TGCGCCAGCAGCCAAGGGCAACGGGGGGGCACAGATACGCAGTATTTT. Encoded protein: CASSQGQRGGTDTQYF.

The chain has TRBV5-6 and TRBJ1-1; unclear D gene. V lost 4 bases, J lost 6 bases, and 22 bases lay in between. The CDR3 is 16 residues long. Germline V gene data show CDR1 as SGHDT and CDR2 as YYEEEE. The CDR3 coding sequence is TGTGCCAGCAGCGTCGGCGTGAAGGGAACGGTAGCTGAAGCTTTCTTT. It specifies CASSVGVKGTVAEAFF.

A few counts support this clone. The V and J genes are TRBV5-6 and TRBJ2-7; 7 bases are shared with TRBD2. Unmatched junction bases numbered 12, after V lost 0 bases and J lost 6 bases. In germline, CDR1 is SGHDT, CDR2 YYEEEE. The CDR3 runs 16 residues. DNA for the CDR3: TGTGCCAGCAGCTTGGGCACGGGGGGAGGGGCGTCCGAGCAGTACTTC. Amino acids: CASSLGTGGGASEQYF.

The chain uses TRBV4-1 and TRBJ2-5, with no clear D. CDR3 length: 14 amino acids. Germline V gene lookup returns CDR1 MGHRA and CDR2 YSYEKL. V was shortened by 0 bases and J by 5 bases, with 10 bases between the two germline ends. CDR3 in amino acids: CASSQEKVWETQYF. The CDR3 DNA sequence: TGCGCCAGCAGCCAAGAAAAGGTTTGGGAGACCCAGTACTTC.

The chain carries TRBV5-1 and TRBJ1-1, with 7 bases fitting TRBD1. V was clipped by 4 bases and J by 4 bases; unmatched bases: 7. CDR3 length: 14 residues. The germline V gene has CDR1 SGHRS and CDR2 YFSETQ. Written as DNA, the CDR3 is TGCGCCAGCAGCCTACGACAGGGAGGCACTGAAGCTTTCTTT. As protein: CASSLRQGGTEAFF.

V is TRBV28 and J is TRBJ1-5, with 8 bases that match TRBD1. CDR3 length: 14 amino acids. CDR1 is MDHEN, CDR2 SYDVKM, per germline. Trimming cost V 5 bases and J 7 bases; bases outside gene matches: 7. The CDR3 spells CASSPRTGTQPQHF. The CDR3 DNA reads TGTGCCAGCAGTCCCCGGACAGGGACCCAGCCCCAGCATTTT.